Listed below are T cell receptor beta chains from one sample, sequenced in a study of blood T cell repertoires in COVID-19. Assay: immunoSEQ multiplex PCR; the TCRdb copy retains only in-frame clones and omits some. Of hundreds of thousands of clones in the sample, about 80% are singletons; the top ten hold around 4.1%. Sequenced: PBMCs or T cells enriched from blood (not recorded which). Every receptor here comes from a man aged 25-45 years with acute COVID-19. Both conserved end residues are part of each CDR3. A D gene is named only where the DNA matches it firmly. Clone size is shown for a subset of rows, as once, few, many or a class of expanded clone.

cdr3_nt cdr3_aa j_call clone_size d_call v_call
TGCGCCAGCAGCCCGAACGCCAGGGCTGGAAACACCATATATTTT CASSPNARAGNTIYF TRBJ1-3 - - TRBV5-1
TGCGCCAGCAGCCAAGATGCAGGCGAGAAAGCTTTCTTT CASSQDAGEKAFF TRBJ1-1 - - TRBV4-1
TGTGCCACCAGTACTCCCGGGACAGGGGGTGGCTACACCTTC CATSTPGTGGGYTF TRBJ1-2 - TRBD1 TRBV24-1
TGTGCCAGCTATCCTCAGGGACAGGGGTACACCGGGGAGCTGTTTTTT CASYPQGQGYTGELFF TRBJ2-2 - TRBD1 TRBV11-2
TGTGCCAGCAGCTTAGTGGGGGGTGGATTTAACCCTGAAGCTTTCTTT CASSLVGGGFNPEAFF TRBJ1-1 - - TRBV11-2
TGTGCCACCAGCAGAGATAGCTCGTATGGCTACACCTTC CATSRDSSYGYTF TRBJ1-2 - - TRBV15
TGTGCCAGCAGTTACAACAGGGGGGACGGCTACACCTTC CASSYNRGDGYTF TRBJ1-2 - TRBD1 TRBV6-5
TGCGCCAGCAGATACGGGACAGGGAATTCACCCCTCCACTTT CASRYGTGNSPLHF TRBJ1-6 - TRBD1 TRBV4-3
TGTGCCAGTAGTCTCGGACTAGCTGTTAGCACAGATACGCAGTATTTT CASSLGLAVSTDTQYF TRBJ2-3 - TRBD2 TRBV19
TGCGCCAGCAGCTTGGGGGGGCGGGACAGTCAAAATTCACCCCTCCACTTT CASSLGGRDSQNSPLHF TRBJ1-6 - TRBD1 TRBV5-1
TGTGCCAGCAGTCAGAGGACTAGCGGATACAATGAGCAGTTCTTC CASSQRTSGYNEQFF TRBJ2-1 - TRBD2 TRBV13
TGTGCCAGCAATCCCGATGCAGGGTCAGGGCAGCCCCAGCATTTT CASNPDAGSGQPQHF TRBJ1-5 - - TRBV6-4
TGTGCCAGCAGTTCAATGTCCAGATCCCTCGCCTTC CASSSMSRSLAF TRBJ1-2 - - TRBV27
TGTGCCAGCAGTTCAAATCCCCCTACTCTAAACTATGGCTACACCTTC CASSSNPPTLNYGYTF TRBJ1-2 - - TRBV27
TGTGCCAGCTGTTGGGAGAAAAACATTCAGTACTTC CASCWEKNIQYF TRBJ2-4 - - TRBV6-5
TGTGCCAGCAGCGATAGCGGGAGGGCACGTACGCAGTATTTT CASSDSGRARTQYF TRBJ2-3 - TRBD2 TRBV11-2
TGTGCCAGCAGCCCACTAGACACTGAAGCTTTCTTT CASSPLDTEAFF TRBJ1-1 - - TRBV7-9
TGTGCCAGTAGCACAGGCTATCAGCCCCAGCATTTT CASSTGYQPQHF TRBJ1-5 few - TRBV19
TGCAGTGCTAGTTATAGTAGCAATCAGCCCCAGCATTTT CSASYSSNQPQHF TRBJ1-5 - - TRBV20-1
TGTGCCAGCGGGCCCCGCAACGAAAAACTGTTTTTT CASGPRNEKLFF TRBJ1-4 - - TRBV6-5
TGTGCCAGCAGCCCGACTGGTAATCAGCCCCAGCATTTT CASSPTGNQPQHF TRBJ1-5 - - TRBV12-3/TRBV12-4
TGTGCCAGCAGCTTTGAGGCAGCCACTGAAGCTTTCTTT CASSFEAATEAFF TRBJ1-1 - - TRBV5-1
TGTGCCAGCAGTTTATCGAGGAGCCGGGCCGGGGAGCTGTTTTTT CASSLSRSRAGELFF TRBJ2-2 - - TRBV27
TGTGCCAGCAGATCGGCGGGCAAAAACATTCAGTACTTC CASRSAGKNIQYF TRBJ2-4 - - TRBV6-5
TGTGCCATCAGGTTCACAGGGAACACTGAAGCTTTCTTT CAIRFTGNTEAFF TRBJ1-1 - - TRBV10-3
TGTGCCAGTACCAATGAGAGGGGGCGGATCGGCAATCAGCCCCAGCATTTT CASTNERGRIGNQPQHF TRBJ1-5 - TRBD1 TRBV19
TGTGCCGTTTCCCGGGAACGGGGTACTTTCCCAGATACGCAGTATTTT CAVSRERGTFPDTQYF TRBJ2-3 - - TRBV11-2
TGTGCCAGCAGCATACAGAGCCACTACAATGAGCAGTTCTTC CASSIQSHYNEQFF TRBJ2-1 - - TRBV7-9
TGTGCCAGCAGACCTCAGAGCGGGGATAGCACAGATACGCAGTATTTT CASRPQSGDSTDTQYF TRBJ2-3 few TRBD2 TRBV9
TGTGCCAGCAGCGTAGGGACAGGGGCTCTCTTCACCGGGGAGCTGTTTTTT CASSVGTGALFTGELFF TRBJ2-2 once TRBD1 TRBV9
TGCGCCAGCAGCTTGGAAGGGGGCCCCAGTCAGCCCCAGCATTTT CASSLEGGPSQPQHF TRBJ1-5 - TRBD1 TRBV5-1
TGTGCCAGCAGGCGACGTCGTGAGGGTACCGATACGCAGTATTTT CASRRRREGTDTQYF TRBJ2-3 - - TRBV6-5
TGTGCCAGCAGTTCCAATGATTCACCCCTCCACTTT CASSSNDSPLHF TRBJ1-6 - - TRBV12-3/TRBV12-4
TGTGCCAGCAGCACCGGAGGGCGCGGAACCATATATTTT CASSTGGRGTIYF TRBJ1-3 - - TRBV6-5
TGTGCCAGCAGCCCCAATGGGGTGGGACTCCAGAACACTGAAGCTTTCTTT CASSPNGVGLQNTEAFF TRBJ1-1 - - TRBV3-1/TRBV3-2
TGTGCCAGCAGCCGGGGAGCCGCAACTAATGAAAAACTGTTTTTT CASSRGAATNEKLFF TRBJ1-4 - - TRBV9
TGTGCCAGCAGTGTAACAGGGGGCGGAAGTTCCGGGGAGCTGTTTTTT CASSVTGGGSSGELFF TRBJ2-2 - TRBD1 TRBV6-4
TGTGCCAGCAGAGGAGGACTAGCGGGAGGGATGAATGAGCAGTTCTTC CASRGGLAGGMNEQFF TRBJ2-1 - TRBD2 TRBV11-3
TGTGCCAGCAGCTTTATGGTAGATGAGCAGTTCTTC CASSFMVDEQFF TRBJ2-1 - - TRBV5-5
TGTGCCAGCAGCTTCGGGACAGGGAGCTCCTATAATTCACCCCTCCACTTT CASSFGTGSSYNSPLHF TRBJ1-6 - TRBD1 TRBV11-3
TGCGCCAGCAGTAAGGGGACAAGACGGAGTACTGAAGCTTTCTTT CASSKGTRRSTEAFF TRBJ1-1 - - TRBV10-1
TGTGCTAGTGGTTTGCCCCAAGGGGGTGGGATGCCCCAGTACTTC CASGLPQGGGMPQYF TRBJ2-5 - - TRBV12-5
TGTGCCAGCAGTTTGTCTCGGGCCGCGGGCGAAGCTTTCTTT CASSLSRAAGEAFF TRBJ1-1 - - TRBV27
TGTGCCACCAGTGATCCGGCCCCGGGACTGCGCACAGATACGCAGTATTTT CATSDPAPGLRTDTQYF TRBJ2-3 - - TRBV24-1
TGTGCCAGCAGCAATCGACAGGGGGCAGAGGACACTGAAGCTTTCTTT CASSNRQGAEDTEAFF TRBJ1-1 - TRBD1 TRBV7-9
TGTGCCAGCAGCTTAGAAGGGGGAAGGATCCCAGATACGCAGTATTTT CASSLEGGRIPDTQYF TRBJ2-3 - - TRBV7-8